The TCR beta chain described here comes from a study of early T cells in non-severe SARS-CoV-2 infection. Overall study: Bulk RNA from unsorted whole blood was sequenced; chains were unpaired.

Attachment of unique molecular identifiers to individual cDNA molecules was performed. TCRdb re-derived calls from the 5' RACE reads in MiXCR, one entry per CDR3 protein. The data show approximately 69,000 distinct CDR3 sequences, around 10% seen once. V shed 10 bases and J shed 5 bases, with 14 bases lying between them. This CDR3 contains 13 residues. Germline V gene sequence: CDR1 LNHDA, CDR2 SQIVND (reference sequence). In regard to this clonotype: The target antigen is unknown.

Findings of the study overall: Private and CD4 specificities were missed by VDJdb matching, skewed to anti-spike CD8.

The chain links TRBV19 to TRBJ2-2; D possibly uses TRBD1 or TRBD2 (5 bases each). Sample: whole blood, taken at baseline. The TCR sequence derives from an adult who was a healthcare worker with PCR-confirmed SARS-CoV-2 infection or an uninfected control (not recorded which). DNA of the CDR3: TGTGCCACATCGGGACCACGAACCGGGGAGCTGTTTTTT. It codes for CATSGPRTGELFF. The full variable domain, in which reference TRBV19 and TRBJ2-2 provide the parts outside the CDR3, is DGGITQSPKYLFRKEGQNVTLSCEQNLNHDAMYWYRQDPGQGLRLIYYSQIVNDFQKGDIAEGYSVSREKKESFPLTVTSAQKNPTAFYLCATSGPRTGELFFGEGSRLTVL.